One sample yielded the 27 T cell receptor beta chains listed below, sequenced in a study of blood T cell repertoires in COVID-19. Using immunoSEQ multiplex PCR, the repertoire was profiled, and TCRdb retains in-frame clones only, with some absent. The data contain fewer than 150,000 clones, 80% to 90% of them singletons. Sequenced: peripheral blood. These TCRs come from a woman between 65 and 79 years old with acute or convalescent COVID-19.

The genes are TRBV6-5 and TRBJ1-1; no reliable D call. The V gene lost 6 bases and the J gene lost 0 bases, with 11 bases spanning the gap. This CDR3 has 14 amino acids. Per germline, CDR1 MNHEY and CDR2 SVGAGI. The CDR3 DNA sequence: TGTGCCAGCAGCTACAGTAGCTTGAACACTGAAGCTTTCTTT. It is translated as CASSYSSLNTEAFF.

CDR3 DNA: TGTGCCAGTAGCCTTCTAGCGGGGGGGCCGGCGCGAACCGGGGAGCTGTTTTTT. It yields the protein CASSLLAGGPARTGELFF. V and J are TRBV19 and TRBJ2-2; 12 bases are shared with TRBD2. The CDR3 contains 18 residues. Germline V gene data show CDR1 as LNHDA and CDR2 as SQIVND (reference sequence). V shed 6 bases, J shed 5 bases, and the junction held 13 bases outside the gene matches. Filled out from reference TRBV19 and TRBJ2-2, the complete variable domain reads DGGITQSPKYLFRKEGQNVTLSCEQNLNHDAMYWYRQDPGQGLRLIYYSQIVNDFQKGDIAEGYSVSREKKESFPLTVTSAQKNPTAFYLCASSLLAGGPARTGELFFGEGSRLTVL.

This chain links TRBV19 with TRBJ2-1; TRBD2 matches at 12 bases. After removal of 5 bases from V and 0 bases from J, the junction contained 14 bases not matched to a gene. Germline V gene lookup returns CDR1 LNHDA and CDR2 SQIVND (reference sequence). CDR3 length equals 20 residues. The CDR3 is CASSRDHPGLAGYSYNEQFF. The CDR3 bases are TGTGCCAGTAGTCGTGACCATCCAGGACTAGCGGGGTACTCCTACAATGAGCAGTTCTTC.

As concerns this clone: Other DNA sequences in the sample encode the same CDR3. Here the CDR3 DNA reads TGCGCCAGCAGCCAACCGGGGACAGGGCTGAACACTGAAGCTTTCTTT. It is translated as CASSQPGTGLNTEAFF. V and J are TRBV4-1 and TRBJ1-1; 9 bases agree with TRBD1. V was pared by 2 bases and J by 0 bases, with 4 bases of the junction left unmatched. The CDR3 covers 16 residues. Germline loops: CDR1 MGHRA, CDR2 YSYEKL.

CDR3 sequence: CASSLGLKGVSNQPQHF. CDR3 in DNA: TGTGCCAGCAGTTTGGGCCTGAAGGGGGTTAGCAATCAGCCCCAGCATTTT. The V call is TRBV28, the J call TRBJ1-5, with D perhaps TRBD1 (6 bases). Germline V gives CDR1 MDHEN, CDR2 SYDVKM. The CDR3 has 17 amino acids. V gave up 3 bases and J gave up 0 bases, with 15 bases separating them.

This sequence joins TRBV10-3 and TRBJ1-6, with 7 bases that match TRBD1. This CDR3 is built from 13 residues. With 11 bases clipped from V and 7 bases from J, the junction kept 8 bases outside the gene matches. In germline, CDR1 is ENHRY, CDR2 SYGVKD. CDR3 DNA: TGTGCCGCACGACAGGGTTTAAATTCACCCCTCCACTTT. Residues: CAARQGLNSPLHF.

This rearrangement joins TRBV5-5 to TRBJ2-7, with D possibly matching TRBD2 (6 bases). Germline V gene lookup returns CDR1 SGHKS and CDR2 YYEKEE (reference sequence). The CDR3 extends over 15 amino acids. V dropped 4 bases and J dropped 1 base, with 15 bases sitting between them. CDR3 in amino acids: CASSQFGGKSYEQYF. CDR3 nucleotide sequence: TGTGCCAGCAGCCAATTTGGGGGGAAGTCCTACGAGCAGTACTTC.

The V and J genes are TRBV13 and TRBJ1-2, with D unresolved. The V end lost 6 bases, the J end lost 7 bases, and 9 bases lay between the germline ends. This CDR3 has 11 amino acids. Germline V lookup: CDR1 PRHDT, CDR2 FYEKMQ (reference sequence). The CDR3 coding sequence is TGTGCCAGCAGACTAATGTCTGGCTACACCTTC. Amino acids: CASRLMSGYTF.

The chain couples TRBV6-6 to TRBJ1-2; tentatively, D is TRBD1 (5 bases). V was trimmed by 4 bases and J by 5 bases, leaving 11 bases between them. The CDR3 runs to 13 residues. Germline V gene data show CDR1 as MNHNY and CDR2 as SVGAGI (reference sequence). CDR3 nucleotide sequence: TGTGCCAGCAGTTTTGGAGGGGCATATGGCTACACCTTC. Its protein is CASSFGGAYGYTF.

J is TRBJ1-5 and V is TRBV12-3 or TRBV12-4; 7 nucleotides match TRBD1. The junction had 6 bases not matched to a gene; V was cut back by 6 bases and J by 7 bases. This CDR3 has 13 residues. The CDR3 here is CASSDRVRQPQHF. In DNA form, the CDR3 reads TGTGCCAGCAGCGACAGGGTACGGCAGCCCCAGCATTTT.

In this sample, this clone turned up once. The J gene is TRBJ2-1, the V gene TRBV24-1; TRBD2 agrees at 13 bases. Germline CDR1 and CDR2: KGHDR and SFDVKD. The J segment lost 7 bases and the V segment lost 6 bases, leaving 11 bases of the junction unmatched. The CDR3 runs to 17 residues. The chain's CDR3 is CATSRLAGGGISNEQFF. CDR3 DNA: TGTGCCACCAGTCGACTAGCGGGGGGCGGGATTTCTAATGAGCAGTTCTTC.

The genes are TRBV6-4 and TRBJ1-2; TRBD1 might be the D (5 bases). This CDR3 contains 13 residues. Trimming took 4 bases from V and 4 from J, leaving 10 bases between them. The germline V gene has CDR1 MRHNA and CDR2 SNTAGT. This CDR3 is CASSGQGCYGYTF. The CDR3 DNA reads TGTGCCAGCAGTGGCCAGGGCTGCTATGGCTACACCTTC.

The rearrangement uses TRBV7-9 and TRBJ2-7; D is perhaps TRBD2 (7 bases). The CDR3 has 14 residues. Germline values: CDR1 SEHNR, CDR2 FQNEAQ (reference sequence). V shed 5 bases and J shed 2 bases, with 13 bases lying between them. The CDR3 DNA reads TGTGCCAGCAGCCGGACAGCGGGGACCTACGAGCAGTACTTC. Translating it yields CASSRTAGTYEQYF. Complete variable domain (other parts from reference TRBV7-9 and TRBJ2-7): DTGVSQNPRHKITKRGQNVTFRCDPISEHNRLYWYRQTLGQGPEFLTYFQNEAQLEKSRLLSDRFSAERPKGSFSTLEIQRTEQGDSAMYLCASSRTAGTYEQYFGPGTRLTVT.

V and J are TRBV7-6 and TRBJ1-3; 7 bases map to TRBD1. V dropped 0 bases and J dropped 0; count of bases not matched to a gene: 8. The CDR3 is 18 residues long. In germline, CDR1 is SGHVS, CDR2 FNYEAQ. The CDR3 sequence: CASSLAAGQAISGNTIYF. The DNA for the CDR3 is TGTGCCAGCAGCTTAGCCGCCGGACAGGCCATCTCTGGAAACACCATATATTTT.

The chain links TRBV7-2 to TRBJ2-2; TRBD1 agrees at 12 bases. V lost 4 bases, J lost 7 bases, and 1 base stayed unmatched. The CDR3 sequence is 14 residues long. Germline lookup yields CDR1 SGHTA and CDR2 FQGNSA. The DNA for the CDR3 is TGTGCCAGCAGCTGGGACAGGGGGCTCGGGGAGCTGTTTTTT. The encoded protein is CASSWDRGLGELFF. Together with reference TRBV7-2 and TRBJ2-2, the CDR3 gives the full variable domain: GAGVSQSPSNKVTEKGKDVELRCDPISGHTALYWYRQSLGQGLEFLIYFQGNSAPDKSGLPSDRFSAERTGGSVSTLTIQRTQQEDSAVYLCASSWDRGLGELFFGEGSRLTVL.

This chain links TRBV9 with TRBJ1-2, with D perhaps TRBD1 (5 bases). Germline assignment: CDR1 SGDLS and CDR2 YYNGEE. Trimming cost V 0 bases and J 7 bases, with 16 bases left between them. This CDR3 spans 15 amino acids. This CDR3 is CASSVETLDRAGYTF. CDR3 nucleotide sequence: TGTGCCAGCAGCGTAGAGACCCTCGACAGAGCTGGCTACACCTTC.

The chain is built from TRBV5-1 and TRBJ2-6; no clear D. The germline V gene has CDR1 SGHRS and CDR2 YFSETQ. Trimming took 5 bases from V and 2 from J, leaving 11 bases between them. The CDR3 loop spans 15 amino acids. Here the CDR3 DNA reads TGCGCCAGCAGGTCATTTGAGGCTGGGGCCAACGTCCTGACTTTC. Its protein product is CASRSFEAGANVLTF.

The chain employs TRBV18 and TRBJ1-1; D remains ambiguous. CDR1 is KGHSH and CDR2 is LQKENI in the germline V gene. This CDR3 is built from 13 residues. V was pared by 6 bases and J by 4 bases, with 12 bases between. In DNA form, the CDR3 reads TGTGCCAGCTCCCGGGGAACCTCCACTGAAGCTTTCTTT. Translating gives CASSRGTSTEAFF.

This chain connects TRBV5-1 to TRBJ2-1, with 8 bases identical to TRBD2. Germline CDR1 is SGHRS and CDR2 is YFSETQ. The CDR3 is made up of 15 amino acids. With 6 bases clipped from V and 4 bases from J, the junction kept 9 bases outside the gene matches. The CDR3 reads CASTAGGITYNEQFF. The CDR3 coding sequence is TGCGCCAGCACGGCGGGGGGCATTACTTACAATGAGCAGTTCTTC.

V usage is TRBV19 and J usage is TRBJ2-5; possible D gene TRBD2, 5 bases. This CDR3 has 16 amino acids. Germline-derived CDR1 and CDR2 are LNHDA and SQIVND (reference sequence). Deletions cut 6 bases from V and 2 bases from J, with 19 bases between. In nucleotides, the CDR3 is TGTGCCAGTAGCTCCCTGGTATCGGGGTGGCAAGAGACCCAGTACTTC. Amino acids: CASSSLVSGWQETQYF.

V usage is TRBV6-4 and J usage is TRBJ2-7; TRBD2 matches at 13 bases. This CDR3 has 15 residues. Germline-derived CDR1 and CDR2 are MRHNA and SNTAGT. The ends lost 6 bases at V and 4 bases at J; junction bases unmatched: 6. CDR3 DNA: TGTGCCAGCAGCTCTACTAGCGGGGGGGTTTACGAGCAGTACTTC. Its translation: CASSSTSGGVYEQYF.

The table lists this clone with a count of one. In nucleotides, the CDR3 is TGTGCCAGCAGCCCGGTTTCGACACAGGCCCAGTACTTC. Protein product: CASSPVSTQAQYF. This chain links TRBV3-1 (or the pseudogene TRBV3-2) with TRBJ2-5; perhaps TRBD1 as D (5 bases). The CDR3 consists of 13 residues. V dropped 4 bases and J dropped 9 bases, with 15 bases sitting between them. Germline V gene sequence: CDR1 LGHDT, CDR2 YNNKEL (reference sequence).

This rearrangement joins TRBV18 to TRBJ2-2; D may be TRBD1 (5 bases). The CDR3 has 14 residues. CDR1 KGHSH and CDR2 LQKENI come from the germline V gene. V was trimmed by 3 bases and J by 6 bases, leaving 11 bases between them. The CDR3 protein is CASSPPNRSGELFF. In DNA, the CDR3 is TGTGCCAGCTCACCGCCCAACAGGTCCGGGGAGCTGTTTTTT. Drawing the rest from reference TRBV18 and TRBJ2-2, the complete variable domain is NAGVMQNPRHLVRRRGQEARLRCSPMKGHSHVYWYRQLPEEGLKFMVYLQKENIIDESGMPKERFSAEFPKEGPSILRIQQVVRGDSAAYFCASSPPNRSGELFFGEGSRLTVL.

This clone appeared once. V and J are TRBV11-2 and TRBJ2-1; 7 nucleotides line up with TRBD1. V gave up 5 bases and J gave up 6 bases; unmatched junction bases: 10. Germline CDR1 is SGHAT and CDR2 is FQNNGV. This CDR3 has 15 residues. This chain's CDR3 is CASSPYPGQLNEQFF. The DNA for the CDR3 is TGTGCCAGCAGCCCTTACCCGGGACAGCTCAATGAGCAGTTCTTC.

The genes are TRBV7-9 and TRBJ1-1, with D maybe TRBD1 (6 bases). CDR1 SEHNR and CDR2 FQNEAQ come from the germline V gene (reference sequence). Trimming removed 5 bases from V and 0 bases from J, with 13 bases in between. The CDR3 is 15 amino acids. For the CDR3, the DNA is TGTGCCAGCAGCCTGAGACAGGATATGAACACTGAAGCTTTCTTT. It codes for CASSLRQDMNTEAFF.

The chain uses TRBV7-3 and TRBJ2-5; TRBD2 matches 8 bases. J gave up 5 bases and V 1 base, and 6 bases lay outside the gene matches. CDR3 length: 15 residues. Germline V gives CDR1 SGHTA, CDR2 FQGTGA. The CDR3 spells CASSLSGGSTETQYF. In DNA form, the CDR3 reads TGTGCCAGCAGCTTAAGCGGGGGGAGTACGGAGACCCAGTACTTC.

This clone was detected once. This chain uses TRBV9 with TRBJ2-7; 10 nucleotides align to TRBD2. V trimming: 2 bases; J trimming: 2 bases; junction bases outside the gene matches: 4. Germline V gene data show CDR1 as SGDLS and CDR2 as YYNGEE. CDR3 size: 15 residues. CDR3: CASSVSGGATYEQYF. Written as DNA, the CDR3 is TGTGCCAGCAGCGTGAGCGGGGGGGCCACCTACGAGCAGTACTTC.